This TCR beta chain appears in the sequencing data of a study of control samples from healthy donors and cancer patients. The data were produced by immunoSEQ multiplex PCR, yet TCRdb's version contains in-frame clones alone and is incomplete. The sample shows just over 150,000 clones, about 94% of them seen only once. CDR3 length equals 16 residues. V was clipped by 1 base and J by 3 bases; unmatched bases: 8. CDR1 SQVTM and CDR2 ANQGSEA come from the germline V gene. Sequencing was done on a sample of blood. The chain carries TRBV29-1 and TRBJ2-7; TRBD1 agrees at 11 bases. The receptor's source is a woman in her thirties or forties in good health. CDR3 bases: TGCAGCGTTGAAGGCATCCCGGGACAGGGGGGCTACGAGCAGTACTTC. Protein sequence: CSVEGIPGQGGYEQYF.